This T cell receptor beta chain came from a study of OX40 agonist ivuxolimab in advanced cancers. In terms of the full investigation: Ivuxolimab was a fully human IgG2 agonistic monoclonal antibody targeting the costimulatory receptor OX40 (CD134). Intravenous ivuxolimab was administered to patients every 2 weeks at six dose levels: 0.01, 0.1, 0.3, 1.5, 3 and 10 mg/kg. Of the approximately 54 patients in dose escalation, 19 had hepatocellular carcinoma, some 15 had melanoma, 9 had renal cell carcinoma and 9 had head and neck cancer. In the dose-escalation cohort, 65% to 90% of patients were male, and the mean age was around 60 years, with a range of roughly 20 to 85. Patients were allowed to have had prior anti-PD-1, anti-PD-L1 or anti-CTLA-4 therapy, and 30% to 50% of the dose-escalation patients had previously received checkpoint inhibitors. Partial responses occurred in three dose-escalation patients, of whom one had hepatocellular carcinoma and two had cutaneous melanoma. The purpose of peripheral TCRbeta sequencing was to test whether ivuxolimab changed TCR sequence diversity and led to clonal T-cell expansion. The monotherapy dose-escalation portion (N of about 52 patients) of the phase I ivuxolimab trial is reported in the paper. On the study overall, not on this receptor specifically: Low levels of normalized T-cell clonal expansion were also seen in some patients who did not respond. At doses of 0.1 to 3.0 mg/kg, clonal expansion of both CD4+ and CD8+ T cells in blood was seen between baseline and week 6. After ivuxolimab, more expanded clones were found on average in CD8+ T cells than in CD4+ T cells. In the 0.1-3.0 mg/kg groups, partial responders were among the patients with the lowest normalized peripheral clonal expansion, particularly in CD8+ T cells. Which antigens the clonally expanded peripheral T cells were specific for was not determined.

Taken from the germline V gene, the CDR1 and CDR2 loops are SGHAT and FQNNGV. The CDR3 sequence holds 15 residues, the cysteine and phenylalanine included. The DNA shown is the 45-base CDR3, in frame from base 1. V lost 4 bases and J lost 1 base, and the count of bases not matched to a germline gene is 6. In this sample, this clone turned up a few times. Its target antigen remains unknown. No clone much larger than this one lies a single base away; base qualities are absent. Genomic DNA was extracted from sorted cells for sequencing of the TCRbeta CDR3 region. The immunoSEQ Assay was used for sequencing of TCRbeta CDR3 regions. Drawn from immuneACCESS, this table holds only the in-frame rearrangements with V and J called that TCRdb kept. Clones are partly lost; checked studies trace under half to an unresolved V gene and leave the rest unexplained. The sample profile shows about 58,000 clones; 70% to 90% of them were found once. In total, the top ten clones hold around 0.71% of the sample.

The trial excluded patients who had a history of autoimmune disease or who were on systemic immunosuppression. Peripheral blood for TCR sequencing was drawn from every dose cohort at baseline, at cycle 4 day 1 and at cycle 7 day 1. The samples were taken from a phase I, first-in-human, multicenter, open-label dose-escalation trial of ivuxolimab. Adults with locally advanced or metastatic head and neck squamous cell, hepatocellular, melanoma or renal cell carcinoma were enrolled in the trial. Before TCR sequencing, CD4+ and CD8+ T cells were separately sorted from peripheral blood. The clonotype was recovered from an adult with an advanced solid tumor such as melanoma, head and neck, liver or kidney cancer. Recombination joined TRBV11-2 with TRBJ2-5; 7 middle bases align to TRBD1. The specimen comprised CD4+ or CD8+ T cells sorted from blood, sampled in a trial of the OX40 agonist ivuxolimab. Here is the DNA: TGTGCCAGCAGCTCACATAGGGGGCTCCAAGAGACCCAGTACTTC. It is translated as CASSSHRGLQETQYF.